Following are 7 T cell receptor beta chains from one sample sequenced in a study of cytomegalovirus exposure and HLA in healthy donors. Clones were read by immunoSEQ multiplex PCR, and TCRdb kept only the in-frame ones, dropping some. The sample holds a few hundred thousand clones, 90% seen once. Sequenced sample: PBMCs. These receptors all stem from a woman aged 25-40 years in good health and CMV-seronegative.

The CDR3 loop reads CSATRQGARTEAFF. The CDR3 DNA reads TGCAGCGCCACTCGACAGGGGGCCCGAACTGAAGCTTTCTTT. The chain is built from TRBV29-1 and TRBJ1-1; 10 positions match TRBD1. Trimming removed 7 bases from V and 5 bases from J; junction bases left unmatched: 10. Germline V lookup: CDR1 SQVTM, CDR2 ANQGSEA. This CDR3 has 14 amino acids.

The CDR3 sequence is CASSLVAGALQETQYF. The DNA for the CDR3 is TGTGCCAGCAGTTTAGTCGCAGGGGCCCTACAAGAGACCCAGTACTTC. This chain connects TRBV27 to TRBJ2-5; tentative D call: TRBD1 (6 bases). The CDR3 contains 16 residues. Trimming stripped 2 bases from V and 2 bases from J, with 15 bases between. CDR1 MNHEY and CDR2 SMNVEV come from the germline V gene (reference sequence).

This chain joins TRBV4-2 and TRBJ1-1; 8 bases are a match to TRBD1. This CDR3 has 15 amino acids. J lost 11 bases, V lost 0 bases, and 11 bases had no gene match. The germline gives CDR1 LGHNA, CDR2 YNFKEQ. CDR3 in amino acids: CASSQEGTGFGTAFF. The DNA for the CDR3 is TGTGCCAGCAGCCAAGAGGGGACAGGTTTTGGGACGGCTTTCTTT.

J is TRBJ1-4 and V is TRBV15, with a tentative D call TRBD1 (5 bases). V lost 4 bases and J 0 bases, leaving 9 bases between the germline ends. CDR3 length: 15 amino acids. Germline loops: CDR1 LNHNV, CDR2 YYDKDF (reference sequence). The CDR3 nucleotides are TGTGCCACCAGCACCCAGGGCGCAACTAATGAAAAACTGTTTTTT. Translated: CATSTQGATNEKLFF. The full variable domain, its missing parts supplied by reference TRBV15 and TRBJ1-4, is DAMVIQNPRYQVTQFGKPVTLSCSQTLNHNVMYWYQQKSSQAPKLLFHYYDKDFNNEADTPDNFQSRRPNTSFCFLDIRSPGLGDTAMYLCATSTQGATNEKLFFGSGTQLSVL.

The genes are TRBV4-2 and TRBJ2-3; D ambiguous. Germline values: CDR1 LGHNA, CDR2 YNFKEQ. Trimming shortened V by 10 bases and J by 7 bases, and 24 bases separated the two germline ends. The CDR3 runs 15 residues. The CDR3 sequence is CANPFLERNIYTQYF. DNA of the CDR3: TGTGCCAACCCTTTTTTGGAGCGCAATATCTATACGCAGTATTTT.

This clone has only one observation. This rearrangement joins TRBV27 to TRBJ2-1; D is undetermined. Trimming took off 4 bases at V and 3 bases at J, with 13 bases between the two ends. Germline V gene lookup returns CDR1 MNHEY and CDR2 SMNVEV (reference sequence). The CDR3 totals 15 residues. The CDR3 DNA sequence: TGTGCCAGCAGTTCCCTTTCATCTGGCTACAATGAGCAGTTCTTC. Translated: CASSSLSSGYNEQFF.

The chain uses TRBV27 and TRBJ2-3; D gene ambiguous. This CDR3 is built from 14 residues. Germline V gives CDR1 MNHEY, CDR2 SMNVEV (reference sequence). V lost 0 bases to trimming and J lost 7 bases, with 11 bases between them. The CDR3 coding sequence is TGTGCCAGCAGTTTATCGGGGTCGGGCCATACGCAGTATTTT. This translates into CASSLSGSGHTQYF.